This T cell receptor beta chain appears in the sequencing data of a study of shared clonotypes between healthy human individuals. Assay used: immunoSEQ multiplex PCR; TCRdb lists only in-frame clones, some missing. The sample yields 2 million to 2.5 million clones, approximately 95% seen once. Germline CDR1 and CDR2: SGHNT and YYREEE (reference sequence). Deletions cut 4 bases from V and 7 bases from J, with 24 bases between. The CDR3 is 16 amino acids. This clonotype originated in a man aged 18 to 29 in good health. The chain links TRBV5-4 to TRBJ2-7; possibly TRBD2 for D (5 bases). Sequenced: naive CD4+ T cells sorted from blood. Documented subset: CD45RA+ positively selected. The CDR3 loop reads CASSPQRNVLATEQYF. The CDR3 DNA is TGTGCCAGCAGCCCCCAACGCAACGTCTTAGCGACAGAGCAGTACTTC.